This T cell receptor (beta chain) stems from a study of cytomegalovirus exposure and HLA in healthy donors. Study as a whole: The approximately 600 first-cohort repertoires shared a platform with the 130 or so validation repertoires, as reported in a later analysis.

Notes on the study in general: Researchers reported that three CMV-associated chains were confirmed in vitro as CMV antigen-specific.

CDR1 SGHVS and CDR2 FNYEAQ come from the germline V gene. The CDR3 covers 16 residues. The V end was cut by 3 bases, the J end by 0 bases, with 12 bases between. The method was immunoSEQ multiplex PCR; TCRdb's version includes in-frame clones alone and lacks a portion of them. The table includes around 140,000 clones, around 87% detected once. In the case of this clone: Its antigen is still unknown.

The specimen was PBMCs. The genes are TRBV7-6 and TRBJ2-1; possibly TRBD1 for D (6 bases). The sequence derives from a young man in good health and CMV-seropositive. CDR3 amino acids: CASSFPQGSSYNEQFF. The CDR3 DNA follows: TGTGCCAGCAGCTTCCCTCAGGGGAGCTCCTACAATGAGCAGTTCTTC.